This T cell receptor (beta chain) was captured in a study of T cells in localized non-small cell lung cancer. V lost 1 base and J lost 1, with 8 bases in between. The CDR3 spans 15 residues. In germline, CDR1 is LNHNV, CDR2 YYDKDF (reference sequence). Sequencing was performed with immunoSEQ multiplex PCR; in TCRdb, only in-frame clones are kept and a portion is missing. The sample lists approximately 3,600 clones; 30% to 35% were seen once. The clonotype comes from a male donor older than 55 with stage III lung adenocarcinoma. Material: normal lung tissue next to the tumor, obtained before any cancer treatment. V and J are TRBV15 and TRBJ1-5; D not certain. The CDR3 spells CATSRGIGSNQPQHF. DNA of the CDR3: TGTGCCACCAGCAGAGGAATAGGGAGCAATCAGCCCCAGCATTTT.